This T cell receptor beta chain was sequenced in a study of cytomegalovirus exposure and HLA in healthy donors. Comment on this clone: Its target is unknown.

Broader study findings: Later analysis found that TCR beta chains associated with HLA were more clonally expanded than other, equally common chains. It was reported that TCR beta sequences correctly inferred the HLA-A and HLA-B alleles for most subjects.

Use of 60 Vbeta and 13 Jbeta primers characterized the PCR. The data were produced by immunoSEQ multiplex PCR, yet TCRdb's version contains in-frame clones alone and is incomplete. Of about 150,000 clones listed, roughly four fifths are singletons. The germline CDR1 and CDR2 sequences are SGHNT and YYREEE (reference sequence). The ends were cut back, 7 bases at V and 7 bases at J, with 21 bases in the middle. The CDR3 contains 14 residues. The V call is TRBV5-4, the J call TRBJ2-7, with a tentative D call TRBD2 (5 bases). The sample was PBMCs. The sequence was obtained from a man aged 35 to 55 in good health and CMV-seronegative. The CDR3 loop reads CASSKGASTGEQYV. The CDR3 nucleotides are TGTGCCAGCTCGAAGGGAGCCTCAACGGGGGAGCAGTACGTC.